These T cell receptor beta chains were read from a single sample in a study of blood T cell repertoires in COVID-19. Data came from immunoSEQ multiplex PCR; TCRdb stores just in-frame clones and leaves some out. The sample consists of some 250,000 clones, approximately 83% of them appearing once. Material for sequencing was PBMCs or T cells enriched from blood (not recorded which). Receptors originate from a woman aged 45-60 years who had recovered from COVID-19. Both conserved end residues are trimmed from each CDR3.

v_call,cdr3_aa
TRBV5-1,ASSPQLGHAREKLF
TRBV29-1,SVEPSRGTYNEQF
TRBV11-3,ASSLVGTGGQQTQY
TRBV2,ASRTGLGTEAF
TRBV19,ASSERFRTARGDTQY
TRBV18,ASSPQQGFDEQF
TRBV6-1,ASSEAASGARYEQY
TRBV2,ASTGSRRTDTQY
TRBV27,ASSFLGGGSYEQY
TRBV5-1,ASSLTVPYEQY
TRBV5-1,ASSFYRDRGTEAF
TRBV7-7,ASSPRGSGDEQF
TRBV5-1,ASSPTVPRQNTGELF
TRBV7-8,ASSLIPRGLDTQY
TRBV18,ASLRTLPPTDAF
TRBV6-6,ASSYLKTGVGYT
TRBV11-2,ASSLWRGTYEQY
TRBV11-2,ASSYRPGTAQYEQY
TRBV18,ASSRGTGGQPQH
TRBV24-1,ATSDIGGETQY
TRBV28,ASSSPREGPYNEQF
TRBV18,ASSPKGGGETQY
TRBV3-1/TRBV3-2,ASSHAQAAGANVLT
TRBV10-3,AIRAGGSTDTQY
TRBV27,ASSFGSPNTGELF
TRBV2,ASTGSNQPQH
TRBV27,ASSLRFTEFSYNEQF
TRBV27,ASSYADGYEQY
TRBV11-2,ASSLAGISYEQY
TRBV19,ASSIGLGSEQY
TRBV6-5,ASSYLGGNTQY